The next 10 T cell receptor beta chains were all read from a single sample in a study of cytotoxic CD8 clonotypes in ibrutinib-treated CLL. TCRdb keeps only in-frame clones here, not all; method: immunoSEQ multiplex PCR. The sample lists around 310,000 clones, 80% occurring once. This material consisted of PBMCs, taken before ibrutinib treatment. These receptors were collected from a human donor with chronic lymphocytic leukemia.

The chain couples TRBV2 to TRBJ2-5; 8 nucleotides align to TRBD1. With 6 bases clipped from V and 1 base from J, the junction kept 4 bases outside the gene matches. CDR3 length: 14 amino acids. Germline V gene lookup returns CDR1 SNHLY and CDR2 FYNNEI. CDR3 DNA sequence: TGTGCCAGCAGCCCGGGACAGGCCCAAGAGACCCAGTACTTC. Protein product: CASSPGQAQETQYF.

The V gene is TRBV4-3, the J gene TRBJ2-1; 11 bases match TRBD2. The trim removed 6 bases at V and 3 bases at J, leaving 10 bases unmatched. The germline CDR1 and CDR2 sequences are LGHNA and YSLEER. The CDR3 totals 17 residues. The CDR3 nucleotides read TGCGCCAGCAGTTCAGATTTGGGACTAGCGGTCTACAATGAGCAGTTCTTC. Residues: CASSSDLGLAVYNEQFF.

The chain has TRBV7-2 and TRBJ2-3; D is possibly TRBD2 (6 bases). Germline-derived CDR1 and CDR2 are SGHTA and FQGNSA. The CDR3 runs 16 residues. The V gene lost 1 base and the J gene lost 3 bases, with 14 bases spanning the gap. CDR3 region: CASSLGGGSWTDTQYF. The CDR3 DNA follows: TGTGCCAGCAGCTTAGGTGGGGGGAGTTGGACAGATACGCAGTATTTT. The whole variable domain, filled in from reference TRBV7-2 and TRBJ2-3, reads GAGVSQSPSNKVTEKGKDVELRCDPISGHTALYWYRQSLGQGLEFLIYFQGNSAPDKSGLPSDRFSAERTGGSVSTLTIQRTQQEDSAVYLCASSLGGGSWTDTQYFGPGTRLTVL.

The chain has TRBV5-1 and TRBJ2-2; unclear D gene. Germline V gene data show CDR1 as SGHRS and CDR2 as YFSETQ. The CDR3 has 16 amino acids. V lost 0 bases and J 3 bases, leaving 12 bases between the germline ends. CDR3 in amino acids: CASSLGAPYYTGELFF. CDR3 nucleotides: TGCGCCAGCAGCTTGGGAGCCCCATATTACACCGGGGAGCTGTTTTTT. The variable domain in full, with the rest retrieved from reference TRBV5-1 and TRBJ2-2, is KAGVTQTPRYLIKTRGQQVTLSCSPISGHRSVSWYQQTPGQGLQFLFEYFSETQRNKGNFPGRFSGRQFSNSRSEMNVSTLELGDSALYLCASSLGAPYYTGELFFGEGSRLTVL.

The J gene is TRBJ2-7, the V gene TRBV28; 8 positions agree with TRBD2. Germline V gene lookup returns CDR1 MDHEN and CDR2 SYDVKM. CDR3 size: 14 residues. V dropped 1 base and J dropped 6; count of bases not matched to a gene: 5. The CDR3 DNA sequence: TGTGCCAGCAGTTTATTGGCGGGGGGCATCGAGCAGTACTTC. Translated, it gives CASSLLAGGIEQYF.

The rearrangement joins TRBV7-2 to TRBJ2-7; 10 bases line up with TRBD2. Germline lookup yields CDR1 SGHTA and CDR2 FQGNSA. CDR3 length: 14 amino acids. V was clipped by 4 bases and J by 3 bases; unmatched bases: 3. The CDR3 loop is CASSSWTSGYEQYF. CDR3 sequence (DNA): TGTGCCAGCAGCTCCTGGACTAGCGGCTACGAGCAGTACTTC.

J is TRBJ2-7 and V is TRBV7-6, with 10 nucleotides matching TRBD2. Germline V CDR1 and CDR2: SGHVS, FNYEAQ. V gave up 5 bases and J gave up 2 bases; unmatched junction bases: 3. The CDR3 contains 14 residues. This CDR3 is CASSTTSGAYEQYF. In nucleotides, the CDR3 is TGTGCCAGCAGCACCACTAGCGGGGCCTACGAGCAGTACTTC.

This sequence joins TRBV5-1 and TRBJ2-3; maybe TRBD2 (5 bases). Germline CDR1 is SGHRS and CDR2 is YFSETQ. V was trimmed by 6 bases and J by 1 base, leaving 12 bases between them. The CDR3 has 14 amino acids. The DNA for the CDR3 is TGCGCCAGCACCTGGGCCGGGGGCACAGATACGCAGTATTTT. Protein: CASTWAGGTDTQYF.

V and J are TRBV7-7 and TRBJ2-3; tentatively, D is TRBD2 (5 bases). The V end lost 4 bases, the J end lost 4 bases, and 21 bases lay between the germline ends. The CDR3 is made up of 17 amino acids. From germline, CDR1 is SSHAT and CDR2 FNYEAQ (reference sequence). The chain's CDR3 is CASSSSYSVGGADTQYF. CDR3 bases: TGTGCCAGCAGCTCGAGTTATAGCGTCGGAGGAGCAGATACGCAGTATTTT.

The CDR3: CATRPGTAFLIQYF. In DNA, the CDR3 is TGTGCCACCAGACCAGGGACAGCATTTCTCATTCAGTACTTC. The V call is TRBV6-5, the J call TRBJ2-4, with 7 bases lining up with TRBD1. This CDR3 contains 14 residues. Germline values: CDR1 MNHEY, CDR2 SVGAGI. Losses at the gene ends were 10 bases for V and 9 bases for J; bases not matched to a gene: 15.